These T cell receptor beta chains were read from a single sample in a study of T-cell reconstitution after alpha-beta-depleted transplantation in children. TCRdb processed the PCR reads anew with MiXCR; each CDR3 protein has one entry. The sample carries 750,000 to 950,000 distinct CDR3 sequences, about 16% recorded once. Sample: PBMCs, mostly from graft donor cells, taken 360 days after TCRalphabeta/CD19-depleted stem cell transplant. These TCRs come from a male patient aged 10 to 17 who had a stem cell transplant for acute lymphoblastic leukemia, so the T cells may come from the graft donor. The CDR3 runs from the conserved cysteine through the conserved F or W. The D gene is left open where the match is weak. Not every row has a clone size; where given, it reads once, few, many or a size class.

V	D	J	size	CDR3
TRBV20-1	TRBD2	TRBJ2-5	many	CSALSAGGRMETQYF
TRBV5-1	NA	TRBJ2-7	NA	CASSSRAGPSYEQYF
TRBV12-3/TRBV12-4	TRBD1	TRBJ2-5	many	CASSLAGTEETQYF
TRBV5-1	TRBD2	TRBJ2-1	NA	CASFLQGLAGNEQFF
TRBV7-8	NA	TRBJ2-7	NA	CASSFYLSDYEQYF
TRBV11-3	NA	TRBJ2-1	few	CASSLGYSSEQFF
TRBV27	TRBD2	TRBJ2-7	few	CASSSLTLAGPYEQYF
TRBV29-1	NA	TRBJ2-6	NA	CSVLGNGANVLTF
TRBV6-5	TRBD1	TRBJ2-1	few	CASSPRGLSYNEQFF
TRBV7-9	NA	TRBJ1-1	few	CASSEMMTGPNTEAFF
TRBV14	TRBD2	TRBJ2-3	few	CASSQEAPLAGSTDTQYF
TRBV5-1	NA	TRBJ2-7	NA	CASSLEQVVFDEQYF
TRBV7-8	TRBD1	TRBJ1-5	few	CASSLVKRTGVNQPQHF
TRBV6-1	NA	TRBJ1-6	NA	CASSGETNAPLHF
TRBV10-2	NA	TRBJ2-7	few	CASQGRSYEQYF
TRBV12-5	NA	TRBJ1-1	NA	CASGLVGISNTEAFF
TRBV4-2	TRBD1	TRBJ1-4	NA	CASSTPPGQANEKLFF
TRBV28	TRBD2	TRBJ2-2	NA	CASSLLGAGTMNTGELFF
TRBV7-3	NA	TRBJ2-3	NA	CASQHTSTDTQYF
TRBV7-2	NA	TRBJ1-3	few	CASSFYVGAGNTIYF
TRBV27	NA	TRBJ2-7	many	CASSSALSYEQYF
TRBV12-3/TRBV12-4	NA	TRBJ2-1	few	CASSFYGSQENEQFF
TRBV6-1	TRBD2	TRBJ2-2	NA	CASSPGLAGGRAGELFF
TRBV7-9	NA	TRBJ1-1	NA	CASSLAGDPEAFF
TRBV5-1	NA	TRBJ2-1	NA	CASSPPGLNSYNEQFF
TRBV4-1	NA	TRBJ1-1	NA	CASSQPIRNTEAFF
TRBV30	NA	TRBJ1-4	once	CAWRTLAGQHEKLFF
TRBV4-1	NA	TRBJ1-1	NA	CASSQHISDYMNTEAFF
TRBV2	NA	TRBJ2-5	NA	CASKSGQRGEETQYF
TRBV11-3	TRBD2	TRBJ2-3	NA	CASSLGRTSSDTQYF
TRBV5-5	NA	TRBJ2-7	few	CASSVGDIFREQYF
TRBV5-1	TRBD2	TRBJ2-3	many	CASDTIAGRGPTQYF
TRBV2	NA	TRBJ2-3	few	CASRSRADTQYF
TRBV20-1	NA	TRBJ2-3	few	CSARELAGTDTQYF
TRBV12-3/TRBV12-4	TRBD1	TRBJ2-7	NA	CASSPVGWDRGPYEQYF
TRBV6-5	NA	TRBJ2-6	NA	CASSYGVAGANVLTF
TRBV5-1	NA	TRBJ2-7	NA	CASSLWGVEQYF
TRBV9	NA	TRBJ2-6	NA	CASSAGRTASSGANVLTF
TRBV19	NA	TRBJ2-3	few	CASSIWLGMTDTQYF
TRBV12-5	NA	TRBJ2-6	few	CASGLHPGLSSGANVLTF
TRBV12-3/TRBV12-4	NA	TRBJ2-5	many	CASSLHGQETQYF
TRBV10-2	TRBD1	TRBJ2-7	few	CASTVPNGQGLYEQYF